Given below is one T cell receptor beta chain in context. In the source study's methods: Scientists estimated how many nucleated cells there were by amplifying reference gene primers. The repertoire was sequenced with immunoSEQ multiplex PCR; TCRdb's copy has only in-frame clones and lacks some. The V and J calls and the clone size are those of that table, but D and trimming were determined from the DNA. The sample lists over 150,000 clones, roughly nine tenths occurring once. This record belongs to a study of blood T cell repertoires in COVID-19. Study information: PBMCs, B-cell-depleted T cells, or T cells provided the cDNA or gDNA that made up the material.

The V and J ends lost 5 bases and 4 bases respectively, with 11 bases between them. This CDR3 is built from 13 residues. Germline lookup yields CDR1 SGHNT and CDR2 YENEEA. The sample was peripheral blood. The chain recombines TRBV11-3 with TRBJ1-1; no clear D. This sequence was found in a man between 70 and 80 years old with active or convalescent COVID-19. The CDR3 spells CASSQTGSTEAFF. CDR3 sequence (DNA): TGTGCCAGCAGCCAGACGGGGAGCACTGAAGCTTTCTTT.